Sequencing of this TCR beta chain was carried out in a study of blood T cell repertoires in COVID-19. In the original analysis: Nucleated cell number was recorded as an estimate derived from reference gene primer amplification. Clones were read by immunoSEQ multiplex PCR, and TCRdb kept only the in-frame ones, dropping some. V, J and clone size reflect that table, while D and trimming were determined from the DNA. The sample lists some 250,000 clones, around 80% occurring once. This CDR3 has 16 amino acids. The V and J ends lost 3 bases and 7 bases respectively, with 18 bases between them. Germline CDR1 WSHSY, CDR2 SAAADI.

The TCR sequence derives from a man aged 40-55 years with acute or convalescent COVID-19. The chain has TRBV10-2 and TRBJ2-2, with a possible D match to TRBD1 (5 bases). The source material was peripheral blood. The CDR3 protein is CASSDSAGQLFGELFF. Written as DNA, the CDR3 is TGCGCCAGCAGTGATTCGGCAGGGCAGTTGTTCGGGGAGCTGTTTTTT.